This TCR beta chain was captured in a study of a mutant IDH1 vaccine in newly diagnosed glioma. Background on the study: Most had both radiotherapy and temozolomide beforehand; others had only one. Visit timing is recorded as week 35 for V12 and week 47 for V13.

CDR1 is MNHNY, CDR2 SVGAGI, per germline (reference sequence). V lost 6 bases to trimming and J lost 7 bases; unmatched junction nucleotides: 6. The CDR3 is 14 residues long. Time point: week 47, end of study. The vaccine gave 300 ug of a 20-mer mutant IDH1 peptide subcutaneously per dose. Donors had new WHO grade 3 or 4 IDH1-mutant, ATRX-lost astrocytomas. The repertoire was sequenced with immunoSEQ multiplex PCR; TCRdb's copy has only in-frame clones and lacks some. Of approximately 80,000 clones detected, 70% to 90% appear once; the ten largest clones hold more than 4.5%. Findings and caveats of the study: Pseudoprogression showed no apparent link to changes in top peripheral T cell clonotypes.

In regard to this clone: What it binds is unknown.

This TCR derives from a man aged 35 to 55 with glioma. The material sequenced was PBMCs, taken from a glioma patient whose treatment included an IDH1 peptide vaccine. The chain is built from TRBV6-6 and TRBJ2-2, with 9 bases aligning to TRBD1. CDR3 nucleotides: TGTGCCAGCAGCTCGACAGGGGGAAACGGGGAGCTGTTTTTT. It codes for CASSSTGGNGELFF.